This T cell receptor beta chain derives from a study of T cell changes during pregnancy in multiple sclerosis. The CDR3 sequence is 15 residues long. The germline gives CDR1 MDHEN, CDR2 SYDVKM. The V and J ends lost 4 bases and 4 bases, in that order; junction bases with no gene match: 9. Only in-frame clones appear in the TCRdb table, and some are missing; sequencing was by immunoSEQ multiplex PCR. Found here are 120,000 or so clones, under 95% of them singletons; the top ten hold roughly 6%. This TCR came from a female donor with multiple sclerosis, enrolled in a pregnancy study. The chain has TRBV28 and TRBJ1-2; TRBD1 matches at 7 bases. Sequenced here: peripheral blood, sampled before pregnancy. The CDR3 DNA follows: TGTGCCAGCAGTTCCACCGCGGGACAGACCTATGGCTACACCTTC. Amino acid sequence: CASSSTAGQTYGYTF.